This TCR beta chain comes out of a study of blood T cell repertoires in COVID-19. On the study more broadly: Some COVID-19 samples were acute and others convalescent; all came from the United States, Italy and Spain. PBMCs, B-cell-depleted T cells, or T cells provided the cDNA or gDNA that made up the material.

TCRdb's copy holds only in-frame clones and misses some; the assay was immunoSEQ multiplex PCR. The sample includes 130,000 or so clones, roughly four fifths of them seen just once. Germline loops: CDR1 MNHEY, CDR2 SVGAGI. CDR3 length: 15 residues. Trimming shortened V by 2 bases and J by 0 bases, and 10 bases separated the two germline ends. The sequence was obtained from a woman in her seventies with acute or convalescent COVID-19. The material sequenced was peripheral blood. V gene TRBV6-5 combines with J gene TRBJ2-5; D might be TRBD2 (5 bases). CDR3 in amino acids: CASSYLTGNQETQYF. The CDR3 nucleotides read TGTGCCAGCAGTTACCTAACGGGGAACCAAGAGACCCAGTACTTC.